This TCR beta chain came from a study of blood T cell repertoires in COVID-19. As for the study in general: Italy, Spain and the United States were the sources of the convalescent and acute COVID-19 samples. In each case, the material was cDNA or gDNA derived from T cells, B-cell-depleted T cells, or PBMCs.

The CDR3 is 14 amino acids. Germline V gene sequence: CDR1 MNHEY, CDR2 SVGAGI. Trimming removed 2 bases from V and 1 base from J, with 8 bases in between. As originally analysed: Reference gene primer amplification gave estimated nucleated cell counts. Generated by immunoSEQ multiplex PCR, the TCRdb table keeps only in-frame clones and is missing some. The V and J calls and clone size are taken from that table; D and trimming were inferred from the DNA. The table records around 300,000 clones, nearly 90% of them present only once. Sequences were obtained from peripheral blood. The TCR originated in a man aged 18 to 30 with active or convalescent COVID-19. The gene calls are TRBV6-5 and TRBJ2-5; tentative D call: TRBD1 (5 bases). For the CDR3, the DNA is TGTGCCAGCAGTTACAGGGGTAGCCAAGAGACCCAGTACTTC. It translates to CASSYRGSQETQYF.